This T cell receptor beta chain was identified during a study of shared clonotypes between healthy human individuals. Sequencing used immunoSEQ multiplex PCR; TCRdb keeps in-frame clones, though not all of them. Here the sample spans 2 million to 3 million clones, over 85% being singletons. V was pared by 0 bases and J by 7 bases, with 12 bases between. CDR1 and CDR2 (germline): LGHNA, YNFKEQ. CDR3 length: 15 amino acids. The chain combines TRBV4-2 with TRBJ2-2, with D uncertain. Sequenced sample: naive CD4+ T cells sorted from blood. Described subset: CD45RA+ positively selected. The source of this sequence is a man between 18 and 35 years old in good health. The CDR3 bases are TGTGCCAGCAGCCAAGATACTTCTAGTAGCGGGGAGCTGTTTTTT. It codes for CASSQDTSSSGELFF.